The entry that follows covers one TCR beta chain sequence. What it recognizes is unknown. This specimen belongs to a study of T cell repertoires in cytomegalovirus infection. Study at large: Both a matching HLA type and CMV infection were indicated by public TCR beta signatures. Study conclusions and caveats: Within the response measured ex vivo, HLA-C-restricted CMV-specific TCR beta clonotypes were dominant.

TCRdb reanalysed the reads using MiXCR and keeps one entry per CDR3 protein. Of some 500,000 distinct CDR3 sequences listed, approximately 40% are singletons. This CDR3 spans 15 amino acids. J lost 1 base, V lost 5 bases, and 7 bases had no gene match. The germline V gene encodes CDR1 SGHVS and CDR2 FQNEAQ. The gene calls are TRBV7-8 and TRBJ1-1, with 7 bases that match TRBD1. The sequence was obtained from a human donor in good health (CMV status not recorded). Some clones in this sample may be carry-over from other donors' samples. This specimen was cultured PBMCs, taken from culture after CMV antigen stimulation. CDR3 region: CASSLRGQTNTEAFF. The CDR3 bases are TGTGCCAGCAGCCTTAGGGGACAGACGAACACTGAAGCTTTCTTT. The complete variable domain, with remaining parts taken from reference TRBV7-8 and TRBJ1-1, reads GAGVSQSPRYKVAKRGQDVALRCDPISGHVSLFWYQQALGQGPEFLTYFQNEAQLDKSGLPSDRFFAERPEGSVSTLKIQRTQQEDSAVYLCASSLRGQTNTEAFFGQGTRLTVV.